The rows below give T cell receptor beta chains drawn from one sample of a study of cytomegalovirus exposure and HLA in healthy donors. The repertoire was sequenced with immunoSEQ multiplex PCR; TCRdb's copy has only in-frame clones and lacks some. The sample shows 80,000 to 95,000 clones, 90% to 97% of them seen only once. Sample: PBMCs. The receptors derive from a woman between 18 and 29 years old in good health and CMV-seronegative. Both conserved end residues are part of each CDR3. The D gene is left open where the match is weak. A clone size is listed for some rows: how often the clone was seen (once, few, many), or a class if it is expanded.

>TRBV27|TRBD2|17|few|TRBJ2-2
CASSLSAAGGGTGELFF
TGTGCCAGCAGTTTATCTGCAGCGGGAGGAGGAACCGGGGAGCTGTTTTTT
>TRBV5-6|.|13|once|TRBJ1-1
CASRTGLVIEAFF
TGTGCCAGCAGAACCGGACTCGTTATTGAAGCTTTCTTT
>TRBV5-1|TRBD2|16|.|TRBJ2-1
CASIKSGASSYNEQFF
TGCGCCAGCATCAAAAGCGGGGCGAGCTCCTACAATGAGCAGTTCTTC
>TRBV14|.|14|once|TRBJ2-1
CASSRVTGRGEQFF
TGTGCCAGCAGCAGGGTAACTGGACGGGGTGAGCAGTTCTTC
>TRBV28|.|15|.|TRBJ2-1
CASSSPGWQVHEQFF
TGTGCCAGCAGTTCCCCAGGTTGGCAGGTCCATGAGCAGTTCTTC
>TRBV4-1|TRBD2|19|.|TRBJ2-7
CASSQPPMPLAGGGYEQYF
TGCGCCAGCAGCCAACCCCCAATGCCGCTGGCGGGAGGAGGGTACGAGCAGTACTTC
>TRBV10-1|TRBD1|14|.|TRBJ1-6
CASRGQGERSPLHF
TGCGCCAGCAGGGGACAGGGGGAGAGATCACCCCTCCACTTT
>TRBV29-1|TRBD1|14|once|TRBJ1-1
CSVAAGTGGTEAFF
TGCAGCGTTGCAGCCGGGACAGGGGGCACTGAAGCTTTCTTT
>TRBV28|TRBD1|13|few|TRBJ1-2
CASISGQGYGYTF
TGTGCCAGCATCTCGGGACAGGGTTACGGCTACACCTTC
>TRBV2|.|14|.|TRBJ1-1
CASSTGTLNTEAFF
TGTGCCAGCAGTACCGGGACACTGAACACTGAAGCTTTCTTT
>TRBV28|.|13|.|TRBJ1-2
CASRFSSNYGYTF
TGTGCCAGCAGGTTCTCCTCTAACTATGGCTACACCTTC
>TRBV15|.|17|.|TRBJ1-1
CATSRDRTSEGNTEAFF
TGTGCCACCAGCAGAGATAGGACTTCCGAGGGGAACACTGAAGCTTTCTTT
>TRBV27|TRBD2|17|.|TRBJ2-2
CASSIRTSGLNTGELFF
TGTGCCAGCAGTATTCGGACTAGCGGGCTGAACACCGGGGAGCTGTTTTTT
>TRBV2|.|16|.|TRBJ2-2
CASRSITRTNTGELFF
TGTGCCAGCAGATCCATTACACGAACGAACACCGGGGAGCTGTTTTTT
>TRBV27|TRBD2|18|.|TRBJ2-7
CASSMKGGSGTSGYEQYF
TGTGCCAGCAGCATGAAGGGAGGCTCCGGGACTAGCGGGTACGAGCAGTACTTC
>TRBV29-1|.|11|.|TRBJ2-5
CSVEGSGTQYF
TGCAGCGTTGAAGGCAGTGGGACCCAGTACTTC
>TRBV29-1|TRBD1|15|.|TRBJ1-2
CSAGQDSSGDYGYTF
TGCAGCGCCGGACAGGACAGTTCAGGGGACTATGGCTACACCTTC
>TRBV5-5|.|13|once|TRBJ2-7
CASSFWTAIEQYF
TGTGCCAGCAGCTTCTGGACAGCAATCGAGCAGTACTTC
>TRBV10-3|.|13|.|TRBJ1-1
CASGGPTNTEAFF
TGTGCCTCGGGAGGGCCGACGAACACTGAAGCTTTCTTT
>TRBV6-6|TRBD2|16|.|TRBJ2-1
CASSYSSGRAYNEQFF
TGTGCCAGCAGTTACTCTAGCGGGAGGGCATACAATGAGCAGTTCTTC
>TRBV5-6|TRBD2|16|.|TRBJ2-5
CASSLLRGASGETQYF
TGTGCCAGCAGCTTGCTTCGTGGGGCTAGCGGAGAGACCCAGTACTTC
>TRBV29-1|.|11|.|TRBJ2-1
CSGTGNNEQFF
TGCAGCGGCACAGGAAACAATGAGCAGTTCTTC
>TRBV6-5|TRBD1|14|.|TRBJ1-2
CASSRDRASYGYTF
TGTGCCAGCAGCCGCGACAGGGCCTCCTATGGCTACACCTTC
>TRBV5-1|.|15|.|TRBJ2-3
CASSLGQFGGDTQYF
TGCGCCAGCAGCTTGGGACAGTTCGGTGGAGATACGCAGTATTTT
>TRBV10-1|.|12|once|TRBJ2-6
CASTRGANVLTF
TGCGCCAGCACAAGGGGAGCCAACGTCCTGACTTTC
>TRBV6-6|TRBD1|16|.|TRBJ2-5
CASSLRGPGGGETQYF
TGTGCCAGCAGTTTACGGGGACCAGGGGGCGGAGAGACCCAGTACTTC
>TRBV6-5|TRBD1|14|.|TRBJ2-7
CASRRLTGAYEQYF
TGTGCCAGCAGACGCCTGACAGGGGCCTACGAGCAGTACTTC
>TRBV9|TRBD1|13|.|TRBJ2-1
CASSIRTGNEQFF
TGTGCCAGCAGCATAAGGACAGGGAATGAGCAGTTCTTC